Ten or more counts support the clone carrying this TCR beta chain. The antigen is undetermined. Template switching supplied a universal primer site; unique molecular identifiers were carried on the cDNA. TCRdb processed the 5' RACE reads anew with MiXCR; each CDR3 protein has one entry. The table records 1.5 million to 2 million distinct CDR3 sequences, around a third of them present only once. The V end was cut by 8 bases, the J end by 7 bases, with 12 bases between. Germline CDR1 KGHSH, CDR2 LQKENI. The length of the CDR3 is 12 residues. This specimen comes from a study of identical twins. Study results and limitations: Insertions ran lower in abundant cord blood beta clonotypes, though not in memory repertoires.

Sequenced material: cord blood. This sequence originates from a newborn girl in good health. V is TRBV18 and J is TRBJ2-1; weak D call: TRBD1 (7 bases). Written as DNA, the CDR3 is TGTGCCAGCAGTCCAGGGGGGAATGAGCAGTTCTTC. Translation gives CASSPGGNEQFF.